The T cell receptor (beta chain) described here comes from a study of blood T cell repertoires in COVID-19 (dated by TCRdb to the early 2020s). A note on the overall study: The collaborator samples originated in the United States, Italy and Spain and spanned the acute and convalescent phases of COVID-19. Samples came from the ongoing ImmuneRACE study (first 160 participants) plus 1,254 subjects from 6 global collaborators. Deeply sampled blood TCRbeta repertoires from subjects exposed to, actively infected with, or recovered from COVID-19 were included in the dataset. The prospective study material was composed of cDNA or gDNA derived from T cells, B-cell-depleted T cells, or PBMCs. Where available, HLA class I and class II types were obtained from metadata supplied by the sample provider rather than from assay-based typing. The repertoires were released in a freely available public database meant as a resource for research on the immune response to SARS-CoV-2. The sample metadata nearly always contained a de-identified subject ID, COVID-19 status, age in years and sex. Points the paper makes about the study in general: How much clinical and demographic metadata was included differed by source and by participant, and the metadata was provided uncurated.

In the case of this clone: Its antigen remains unidentified. No per-base quality is available; no much larger clone lies one base away.

TCRbeta CDR3 regions were amplified from genomic DNA by means of the immunoSEQ Assay, a bias-controlled multiplex PCR. The original pipeline was this. Within the assay, amplification of reference gene primers was used to estimate how many nucleated cells each sample contained. Sequence reads were collapsed and filtered to measure the absolute abundance of every unique TCRbeta CDR3 rearrangement. For each sample, productive Simpson clonality was calculated as the square root of Simpson's diversity index over productive rearrangements. The source is immuneACCESS, and TCRdb retained only in-frame sequences with V and J called. Part of the clones is not carried over; for the studies checked, unresolved V genes explain less than half of this, and the remainder is unexplained. Clone size and the V and J calls come from that table; the DNA yielded D and trimming. The sample yields about 300,000 clones; around 89% were counted once. About 6.8% of the sample is in the top ten clones.

Samples from volunteer blood donors who had recovered from COVID-19 were contributed by a second Seattle source. The collaborating institutions used their own protocols to collect whole blood in K2EDTA tubes. For TCRbeta analysis, collaborators shipped samples in one of three forms: frozen whole blood, isolated PBMCs, or DNA extracted from either of those sample types. Per the germline V gene, MGHRA is the CDR1 and YSYEKL is the CDR2. The CDR3 numbers 15 residues from cysteine through phenylalanine. Only the CDR3 part of the read is kept: 45 bases, read in frame from the first base. Trimming costs V 0 bases and J 8 bases, and their ends lie 16 bases apart.

This chain is built from TRBV4-1 and TRBJ1-2; the D gene lacks a confident call. The sequencing sample was made of peripheral blood. The origin of this receptor is a man between 18 and 29 years old who had recovered from COVID-19. In nucleotide form, the sequence is TGCGCCAGCAGCCAAGAGGGCACCCTCCGATCAGGCTACACCTTC. This is translated as CASSQEGTLRSGYTF.